A selection of T cell receptor beta chains follows, all from one sample in a study of shared clonotypes between healthy human individuals. Sequencing used immunoSEQ multiplex PCR; TCRdb keeps in-frame clones, though not all of them. The top ten clones hold 0.25% to 0.35% of a sample with about 580,000 clones, roughly 98% of them seen once. The sample was naive CD8+ T cells sorted from blood. These receptors all stem from a man aged 30 to 45 in good health. Both conserved end residues are part of each CDR3. D genes are given only for firm matches. Not every row has a clone size; where given, it reads once, few, many or a size class.

clone_size	v_call	j_call	d_call	cdr3_aa	cdr3_nt
NA	TRBV7-9	TRBJ2-1	TRBD2	CASSPSAGETYNEQFF	TGTGCCAGCAGCCCATCAGCGGGAGAGACGTACAATGAGCAGTTCTTC
NA	TRBV28	TRBJ2-7	TRBD2	CASSWGGVGNEQYF	TGTGCCAGCAGCTGGGGGGGAGTTGGCAACGAGCAGTACTTC
NA	TRBV11-2	TRBJ1-4	NA	CASSALPGWGLFF	TGTGCCAGCAGCGCCCTTCCAGGCTGGGGACTGTTTTTT
NA	TRBV7-3	TRBJ2-7	TRBD2	CASSFYAGVYEQYF	TGTGCCAGCAGCTTCTATGCGGGAGTCTACGAGCAGTACTTC
NA	TRBV7-6	TRBJ1-1	TRBD1	CASSHRQGLNTEAFF	TGTGCCAGCAGCCACCGACAGGGACTGAACACTGAAGCTTTCTTT
NA	TRBV27	TRBJ1-1	TRBD1	CASSSLKQGEAFF	TGTGCCAGCAGTTCACTGAAACAGGGGGAAGCTTTCTTT
NA	TRBV6-5	TRBJ1-1	NA	CASSYQGREAFF	TGTGCCAGCAGTTATCAGGGCAGAGAAGCTTTCTTT
NA	TRBV28	TRBJ1-1	NA	CASSLEAGMNTEAFF	TGTGCCAGCAGTTTAGAAGCCGGAATGAACACTGAAGCTTTCTTT
NA	TRBV5-6	TRBJ1-5	NA	CASSFGGRHQPQHF	TGTGCCAGCAGCTTTGGGGGGCGTCATCAGCCCCAGCATTTT
NA	TRBV6-6	TRBJ1-2	NA	CASITGLGYTF	TGTGCCAGCATTACAGGGTTAGGCTACACCTTC
NA	TRBV5-4	TRBJ2-3	TRBD1	CASSLKRDSPQYF	TGTGCCAGCAGCTTGAAAAGGGACAGCCCGCAGTATTTT
NA	TRBV13	TRBJ1-1	TRBD1	CASSLRTGWTEAFF	TGTGCCAGCAGCCTCCGGACAGGTTGGACTGAAGCTTTCTTT
NA	TRBV5-6	TRBJ2-7	NA	CASSSRGYEQYF	TGTGCCAGCAGCAGCCGGGGTTACGAGCAGTACTTC
once	TRBV7-9	TRBJ2-3	NA	CASSSGPDTQYF	TGTGCCAGCAGCTCCGGCCCAGATACGCAGTATTTT
NA	TRBV6-5	TRBJ2-5	NA	CASSRPDLWGETQYF	TGTGCCAGCAGCCGACCGGATCTTTGGGGTGAGACCCAGTACTTC
once	TRBV5-1	TRBJ2-1	TRBD2	CASSSSGRPFNEQFF	TGCGCCAGCAGCTCAAGCGGGAGGCCCTTCAATGAGCAGTTCTTC
NA	TRBV29-1	TRBJ2-3	NA	CSVEARGSRTDTQYF	TGCAGCGTTGAAGCACGGGGGTCCCGCACAGATACGCAGTATTTT
NA	TRBV29-1	TRBJ2-7	TRBD2	CSVDGGSYEQYF	TGCAGCGTTGACGGGGGGAGCTACGAGCAGTACTTC
NA	TRBV27	TRBJ2-2	NA	CASSFGRGGELFF	TGTGCCAGCAGTTTTGGGCGCGGGGGGGAGCTGTTTTTT
NA	TRBV4-1	TRBJ2-5	NA	CASRQVGSADQETQYF	TGCGCCAGCAGACAGGTCGGTAGTGCGGATCAAGAGACCCAGTACTTC
NA	TRBV9	TRBJ2-7	NA	CASGEYEQYF	TGTGCCAGCGGAGAGTACGAGCAGTACTTC
NA	TRBV2	TRBJ2-7	TRBD2	CASSEGTSGSYEQYF	TGTGCCAGCAGTGAAGGGACTAGCGGTTCCTACGAGCAGTACTTC
NA	TRBV12-5	TRBJ1-1	NA	CVSGSGVVSEPTEAFF	TGTGTTAGTGGTTCAGGGGTTGTATCTGAACCTACTGAAGCTTTCTTT
NA	TRBV27	TRBJ2-3	NA	CASSSGTLLADTQYF	TGTGCCAGCAGCTCCGGGACACTTCTCGCAGATACGCAGTATTTT
once	TRBV7-9	TRBJ2-2	NA	CASSPLAEELFF	TGTGCCAGCAGCCCCTTGGCGGAGGAACTGTTTTTT
NA	TRBV27	TRBJ2-5	TRBD1	CASSLGTGLETQYF	TGTGCCAGCAGTTTGGGGACAGGTCTGGAGACCCAGTACTTC
NA	TRBV7-9	TRBJ2-1	NA	CASSLASDEQFF	TGTGCCAGCAGCTTAGCGAGCGATGAGCAGTTCTTC
NA	TRBV11-1	TRBJ2-1	NA	CASSLIAVGGMINEQFF	TGTGCCAGCAGCTTGATCGCTGTGGGGGGAATGATCAATGAGCAGTTCTTC
NA	TRBV7-9	TRBJ2-1	NA	CASSLGADSSYNEQFF	TGTGCCAGCAGCTTAGGGGCCGACAGTTCTTACAATGAGCAGTTCTTC
NA	TRBV27	TRBJ1-4	NA	CASSPRTERSEKLFF	TGTGCCAGCAGTCCGCGGACAGAGAGGAGTGAAAAACTGTTTTTT
NA	TRBV9	TRBJ2-2	TRBD2	CVGGSYTGELFF	TGTGTTGGCGGGAGTTACACCGGGGAGCTGTTTTTT
NA	TRBV29-1	TRBJ2-5	NA	CSVEGLQETQYF	TGCAGCGTTGAAGGACTCCAAGAGACCCAGTACTTC
NA	TRBV28	TRBJ2-7	TRBD1	CASRRQGTTYEQYF	TGTGCCAGCAGGAGACAGGGGACGACCTACGAGCAGTACTTC
NA	TRBV27	TRBJ2-1	TRBD2	CASSLSSGSAGQFF	TGTGCCAGCAGTCTAAGTAGCGGGAGCGCTGGGCAGTTCTTC
NA	TRBV9	TRBJ2-7	NA	CASSVPGPIYEQYF	TGTGCCAGCAGCGTCCCCGGACCTATCTACGAGCAGTACTTC
NA	TRBV4-1	TRBJ2-1	TRBD1	CASSPRQGTDEQFF	TGCGCCAGCAGCCCAAGACAGGGGACGGATGAGCAGTTCTTC
NA	TRBV9	TRBJ2-2	TRBD1	CASSVNRDRENTGELFF	TGTGCCAGCAGCGTTAACCGGGACAGGGAGAACACCGGGGAGCTGTTTTTT
NA	TRBV9	TRBJ2-7	NA	CASSPLGGDYEQYF	TGTGCCAGCAGCCCTTTAGGGGGGGACTACGAGCAGTACTTC
NA	TRBV7-9	TRBJ1-5	NA	CASSPNLNQPQHF	TGTGCCAGCAGCCCCAATCTAAATCAGCCCCAGCATTTT
once	TRBV4-1	TRBJ1-2	NA	CASSQEQIYGYTF	TGCGCCAGCAGCCAAGAACAGATCTATGGCTACACCTTC
NA	TRBV25-1	TRBJ1-2	NA	CASSEYSIKQSYGYTF	TGTGCCAGCAGTGAATATAGCATCAAGCAGTCCTATGGCTACACCTTC
NA	TRBV9	TRBJ2-1	TRBD2	CASSVGIAGVTDEQFF	TGTGCCAGCAGCGTAGGAATAGCGGGAGTAACCGATGAGCAGTTCTTC
NA	TRBV11-3	TRBJ2-2	NA	CASSLLGNTGELFF	TGTGCCAGCAGCTTGTTGGGGAACACCGGGGAGCTGTTTTTT
NA	TRBV6-1	TRBJ2-2	NA	CASSERSFQAGELFF	TGTGCCAGCAGTGAAAGAAGTTTTCAAGCCGGGGAGCTGTTTTTT
NA	TRBV30	TRBJ1-3	NA	CAWSVGPGNTIYF	TGTGCCTGGAGTGTAGGGCCAGGAAACACCATATATTTT